The sequence of this TCR beta chain was determined in a study of T cell repertoires in cytomegalovirus infection. Points from the study as a whole: Identification of carriers of CMV plus the relevant HLA was performed using cumulative public TCR beta family frequency.

TCRdb reprocessed the reads with MiXCR, giving one entry per CDR3 protein. The sample shows about 300,000 distinct CDR3 sequences, 9.6% of them seen only once. For this clonotype: Its antigen is unknown.

The germline gives CDR1 MNHNY, CDR2 SVGAGI (reference sequence). The CDR3 contains 16 residues. Trimming cost V 6 bases and J 0 bases; bases outside gene matches: 8. The chain links TRBV6-6 to TRBJ1-3; 7 bases are shared with TRBD1. The clonotype was recovered from a human donor in good health (CMV status not recorded). Some clones in this sample may be carry-over from other donors' samples. Sequenced material: PBMCs. The CDR3 DNA reads as TGTGCCAGCAGCGACGGGACAGCGAACTCTGGAAACACCATATATTTT. Translation: CASSDGTANSGNTIYF.